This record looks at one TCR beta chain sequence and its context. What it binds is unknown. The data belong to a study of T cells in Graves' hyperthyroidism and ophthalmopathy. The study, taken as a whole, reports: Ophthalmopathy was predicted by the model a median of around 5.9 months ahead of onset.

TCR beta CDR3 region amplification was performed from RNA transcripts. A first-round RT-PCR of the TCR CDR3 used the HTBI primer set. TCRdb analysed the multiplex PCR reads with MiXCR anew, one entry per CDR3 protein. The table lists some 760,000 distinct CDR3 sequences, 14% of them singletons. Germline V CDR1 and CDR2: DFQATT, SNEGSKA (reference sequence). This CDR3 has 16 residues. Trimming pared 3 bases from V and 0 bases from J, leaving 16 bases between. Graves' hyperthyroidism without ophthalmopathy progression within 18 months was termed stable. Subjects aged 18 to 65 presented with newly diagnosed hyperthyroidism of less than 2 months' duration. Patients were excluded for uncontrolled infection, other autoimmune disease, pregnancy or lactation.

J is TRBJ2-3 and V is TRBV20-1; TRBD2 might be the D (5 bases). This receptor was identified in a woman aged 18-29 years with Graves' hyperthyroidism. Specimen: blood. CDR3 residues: CSARESRETSTDTQYF. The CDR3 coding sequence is TGCAGTGCTAGGGAATCGAGGGAGACTAGCACAGATACGCAGTATTTT.